These 23 T cell receptor beta chains originate from one sample sequenced in a study of early T cells in non-severe SARS-CoV-2 infection (dated by TCRdb to the early 2020s). The library was built by means of 5' RACE. The sequencer was a NextSeq 500. The public reads were quality trimmed at Q25 with fastp and then assembled into clones with MiXCR by TCRdb, keeping productive beta chains. Each entry is one CDR3 protein sequence, shown with its most common DNA and genes. This sample holds roughly 17,000 distinct CDR3 sequences; approximately 4.7% were observed only once. The ten most abundant clones make up about 6.7% of the sample. Sample: whole blood. These receptors were obtained from an adult who was a healthcare worker with PCR-confirmed SARS-CoV-2 infection or an uninfected control (not recorded which).

This clonotype was recorded many times. This sequence joins TRBV27 and TRBJ1-2; a weak D match, TRBD1 (6 bases). The ends were cut back, 6 bases at V and 3 bases at J, with 17 bases in the middle. The CDR3 loop spans 15 amino acids. In germline, CDR1 is MNHEY, CDR2 SMNVEV (reference sequence). In DNA, the CDR3 is TGTGCCAGCAGCACGATCAGGGGAGAAGACTATGGCTACACCTTC. Its translation: CASSTIRGEDYGYTF.

Many counts were recorded for this clonotype. CDR3 sequence: CASSPRQETQYF. In DNA form, the CDR3 reads TGTGCCAGCAGCCCGCGACAAGAGACCCAGTACTTC. V is TRBV7-9 and J is TRBJ2-5; D is undetermined. V lost 5 bases to trimming and J lost 2 bases, with 6 bases between them. Germline loops: CDR1 SEHNR, CDR2 FQNEAQ (reference sequence). The CDR3 spans 12 residues.

The rearrangement links TRBV5-4 to TRBJ2-7, with 7 bases matching TRBD2. The trim removed 4 bases at V and 2 bases at J, leaving 9 bases unmatched. Germline assignment: CDR1 SGHNT and CDR2 YYREEE (reference sequence). CDR3 size: 15 residues. Here the CDR3 DNA reads TGTGCCAGCAGCCAGGGACTACTCGATACCTACGAGCAGTACTTC. It codes for CASSQGLLDTYEQYF.

This clonotype was seen a handful of times. The chain joins TRBV6-5 to TRBJ1-1; 7 nucleotides line up with TRBD1. This CDR3 contains 13 residues. Germline assignment: CDR1 MNHEY and CDR2 SVGAGI. The J segment lost 4 bases and the V segment lost 5 bases, leaving 4 bases of the junction unmatched. CDR3 residues: CASSQQGTTEAFF. CDR3 coding DNA: TGTGCCAGCAGTCAACAGGGGACCACTGAAGCTTTCTTT.

This clonotype rates as medium-sized. The rearrangement links TRBV7-2 to TRBJ2-1; the match to TRBD2 covers 10 bases. The germline V gene has CDR1 SGHTA and CDR2 FQGNSA. J was trimmed by 10 bases and V by 3 bases; bases with no gene match: 6. This CDR3 contains 14 residues. Written as DNA, the CDR3 is TGTGCCAGCAGCTTCAGGACTAGCGGTGAGGAGCAGTTCTTC. Its translation is CASSFRTSGEEQFF.

This clonotype showed up many times. This chain links TRBV11-2 with TRBJ2-2; 9 positions agree with TRBD2. This CDR3 comprises 15 residues. CDR1 SGHAT and CDR2 FQNNGV come from the germline V gene. V lost 5 bases to trimming and J lost 2 bases; unmatched junction nucleotides: 3. This CDR3 is CASSRGTSNTGELFF. The CDR3 nucleotides are TGTGCCAGCAGCCGAGGGACTAGCAACACCGGGGAGCTGTTTTTT. Drawing the rest from reference TRBV11-2 and TRBJ2-2, the complete variable domain is EAGVAQSPRYKIIEKRQSVAFWCNPISGHATLYWYQQILGQGPKLLIQFQNNGVVDDSQLPKDRFSAERLKGVDSTLKIQPAKLEDSAVYLCASSRGTSNTGELFFGEGSRLTVL.

This clonotype occurred many times. J is TRBJ1-4 and V is TRBV4-1; D unclear. Germline assignment: CDR1 MGHRA and CDR2 YSYEKL. The CDR3 consists of 12 residues. V was trimmed by 4 bases and J by 8 bases, leaving 8 bases between them. For the CDR3, the DNA is TGCGCCAGCAGCCCAGATATGGAAAAACTGTTTTTT. As protein: CASSPDMEKLFF.

This clonotype came up many times. The chain joins TRBV5-1 to TRBJ2-1; D remains unclear. Looked up from germline, CDR1 is SGHRS and CDR2 is YFSETQ. The germline V and J ends were trimmed by 0 bases and 5 bases, with 6 bases remaining between them. The CDR3 has 13 residues. CDR3 coding DNA: TGCGCCAGCAGCTTGGAAGTAGACAATGAGCAGTTCTTC. Translating gives CASSLEVDNEQFF.

This clonotype was seen repeatedly, ten times or more. This rearrangement joins TRBV5-4 to TRBJ1-2, with 8 bases aligning to TRBD1. The V segment lost 4 bases and the J segment 4 bases; nucleotides outside the gene matches: 18. CDR3 length: 18 amino acids. From germline, CDR1 is SGHNT and CDR2 YYREEE (reference sequence). The CDR3: CASSPRALGQAISYGYTF. CDR3 DNA sequence: TGTGCCAGCAGCCCCCGTGCGTTGGGACAGGCAATATCCTATGGCTACACCTTC.

This clonotype was observed at least ten times. This chain links TRBV7-2 with TRBJ2-4, with a weak D call TRBD2 (5 bases). V lost 5 bases to trimming and J lost 14 bases, with 16 bases between them. Germline V gives CDR1 SGHTA, CDR2 FQGNSA. The CDR3 covers 12 residues. CDR3 sequence (DNA): TGTGCCAGCAGCCCAAGCCTGGACGGGAAGTACTTC. Amino acids: CASSPSLDGKYF.

By its share, this clonotype is medium-sized. The chain employs TRBV7-9 and TRBJ1-3; no clear D. Trimming stripped 5 bases from V and 4 bases from J, with 6 bases between. CDR3 length: 12 amino acids. Germline V gene sequence: CDR1 SEHNR, CDR2 FQNEAQ (reference sequence). In DNA form, the CDR3 reads TGTGCCAGCAGCCCAACAGGAAACACCATATATTTT. Residues: CASSPTGNTIYF.

This clonotype was seen ten or more times. The chain recombines TRBV27 with TRBJ1-2, with TRBD1 as a possible D gene (5 bases). This CDR3 has 12 amino acids. Germline V gene data show CDR1 as MNHEY and CDR2 as SMNVEV (reference sequence). V was cut by 4 bases and J by 8 bases, with 11 bases left in between. The CDR3 sequence is CASSYWGGGYTF. CDR3 in DNA: TGTGCCAGCAGTTACTGGGGGGGAGGCTACACCTTC.

This chain links TRBV18 with TRBJ1-1, with TRBD1 identical over 8 bases. In germline, CDR1 is KGHSH, CDR2 LQKENI. The trim removed 4 bases at V and 1 base at J, leaving 5 bases unmatched. CDR3 size: 15 residues. The CDR3 region is CASSHRQGKNTEAFF. DNA for the CDR3: TGTGCCAGCTCACATCGACAGGGGAAGAACACTGAAGCTTTCTTT.

This clonotype was seen repeatedly, ten times or more. V gene TRBV28 combines with J gene TRBJ2-6; 16 bases map to TRBD2. The V and J ends lost 1 base and 0 bases, in that order; junction bases with no gene match: 6. This CDR3 is built from 21 residues. Looked up from germline, CDR1 is MDHEN and CDR2 is SYDVKM. The CDR3 loop is CASSLLIGTSGRASGANVLTF. The CDR3 bases are TGTGCCAGCAGTTTATTAATAGGGACTAGCGGGAGGGCCTCTGGGGCCAACGTCCTGACTTTC.

This clonotype came up a few times. J is TRBJ1-3 and V is TRBV7-2; 7 bases are shared with TRBD1. Trimming at V came to 6 bases and at J to 6 bases, leaving 8 bases not matched to a gene. Looked up from germline, CDR1 is SGHTA and CDR2 is FQGNSA. The length of the CDR3 is 14 residues. CDR3 sequence: CASSPTGLVNTIYF. DNA for the CDR3: TGTGCCAGCAGTCCGACAGGGCTGGTAAACACCATATATTTT.

This clonotype was counted many times. The chain uses TRBV19 and TRBJ2-2, with a possible D match to TRBD1 (5 bases). The V end was cut by 3 bases, the J end by 1 base, with 12 bases between. The CDR3 spans 16 residues. Germline values: CDR1 LNHDA, CDR2 SQIVND (reference sequence). CDR3 in DNA: TGTGCCAGTAGTATTGATTGGGGCCTGAACACCGGGGAGCTGTTTTTT. This codes for CASSIDWGLNTGELFF.

By frequency in the sample, this clonotype is medium-sized. The J gene is TRBJ2-1, the V gene TRBV20-1; possibly TRBD2 for D (5 bases). The CDR3 contains 16 residues. Germline CDR1 and CDR2: DFQATT and SNEGSKA (reference sequence). V gave up 2 bases and J gave up 0 bases, with 14 bases separating them. CDR3 protein: CSARRDLGSSYNEQFF. CDR3 DNA: TGCAGTGCTAGACGGGATCTCGGAAGCTCCTACAATGAGCAGTTCTTC.

This clonotype was seen at least ten times. The chain employs TRBV29-1 and TRBJ1-1; D possibly corresponds to TRBD1 (6 bases). Per germline, CDR1 SQVTM and CDR2 ANQGSEA. The CDR3 is 10 amino acids. The V end lost 5 bases, the J end lost 6 bases, and 7 bases lay between the germline ends. The CDR3 nucleotides read TGCAGCGTTCCAGGGGCTGAAGCTTTCTTT. Translating gives CSVPGAEAFF. Full variable domain (rest looked up from reference TRBV29-1 and TRBJ1-1): SAVISQKPSRDICQRGTSLTIQCQVDSQVTMMFWYRQQPGQSLTLIATANQGSEATYESGFVIDKFPISRPNLTFSTLTVSNMSPEDSSIYLCSVPGAEAFFGQGTRLTVV.

Sample share makes this clonotype medium-sized. The V gene is TRBV5-6, the J gene TRBJ1-6; D not certain. The CDR3 length is 16 residues. The V and J ends lost 0 bases and 1 base respectively, with 8 bases between them. In germline, CDR1 is SGHDT, CDR2 YYEEEE. CDR3 region: CASSLGLGSYNSPLHF. The CDR3 bases are TGTGCCAGCAGCTTGGGACTGGGGTCCTATAATTCACCCCTCCACTTT.

Many counts were recorded for this clonotype. The chain is built from TRBV12-3 or TRBV12-4 and TRBJ2-3; 7 bases are a match to TRBD2. With V trimmed by 6 bases and J by 2 bases, 5 bases remained unmatched. CDR3 size: 14 residues. The CDR3 DNA reads as TGTGCCAGCAGCCCAGGGACTAACACAGATACGCAGTATTTT. Protein: CASSPGTNTDTQYF.

The sample holds many counts of this clonotype. The chain has TRBV29-1 and TRBJ2-3; D possibly matches TRBD1 or TRBD2 (5 bases each). V was trimmed by 4 bases and J by 14 bases, leaving 19 bases between them. Germline CDR1 is SQVTM and CDR2 is ANQGSEA. The CDR3 covers 12 residues. CDR3 sequence reads: CSVVVGTHYMYF. As DNA, the CDR3 is TGCAGCGTTGTTGTTGGGACCCATTATATGTATTTT.

This clonotype was seen ten or more times. The chain uses TRBV20-1 and TRBJ2-1; a weak D match, TRBD2 (6 bases). The V end was cut by 1 base, the J end by 7 bases, with 14 bases between. The CDR3 sequence is 14 residues long. Looked up from germline, CDR1 is DFQATT and CDR2 is SNEGSKA (reference sequence). DNA for the CDR3: TGCAGTGCTAGAGGGGGGGTTTTTTTTAATGAGCAGTTCTTC. Its protein is CSARGGVFFNEQFF.

This clonotype was observed many times. This sequence joins TRBV4-2 and TRBJ2-3; TRBD2 matches 12 bases. The junction had 12 bases not matched to a gene; V was cut back by 4 bases and J by 1 base. This CDR3 is 19 amino acids long. Germline V gene data show CDR1 as LGHNA and CDR2 as YNFKEQ. As DNA, the CDR3 is TGTGCCAGCAGCCCCCACTCCGGGACTAGCGGGTGGGGCACAGATACGCAGTATTTT. This codes for CASSPHSGTSGWGTDTQYF.